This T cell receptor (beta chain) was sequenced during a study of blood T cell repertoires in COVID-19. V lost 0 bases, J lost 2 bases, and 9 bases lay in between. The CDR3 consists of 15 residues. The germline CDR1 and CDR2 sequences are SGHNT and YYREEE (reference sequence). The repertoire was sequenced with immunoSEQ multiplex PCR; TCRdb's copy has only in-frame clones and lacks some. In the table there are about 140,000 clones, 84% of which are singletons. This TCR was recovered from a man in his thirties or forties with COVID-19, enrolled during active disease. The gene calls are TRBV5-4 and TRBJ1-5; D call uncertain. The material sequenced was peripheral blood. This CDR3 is CASSLGDGGNQPQHF. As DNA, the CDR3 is TGTGCCAGCAGCTTGGGTGACGGGGGCAATCAGCCCCAGCATTTT.